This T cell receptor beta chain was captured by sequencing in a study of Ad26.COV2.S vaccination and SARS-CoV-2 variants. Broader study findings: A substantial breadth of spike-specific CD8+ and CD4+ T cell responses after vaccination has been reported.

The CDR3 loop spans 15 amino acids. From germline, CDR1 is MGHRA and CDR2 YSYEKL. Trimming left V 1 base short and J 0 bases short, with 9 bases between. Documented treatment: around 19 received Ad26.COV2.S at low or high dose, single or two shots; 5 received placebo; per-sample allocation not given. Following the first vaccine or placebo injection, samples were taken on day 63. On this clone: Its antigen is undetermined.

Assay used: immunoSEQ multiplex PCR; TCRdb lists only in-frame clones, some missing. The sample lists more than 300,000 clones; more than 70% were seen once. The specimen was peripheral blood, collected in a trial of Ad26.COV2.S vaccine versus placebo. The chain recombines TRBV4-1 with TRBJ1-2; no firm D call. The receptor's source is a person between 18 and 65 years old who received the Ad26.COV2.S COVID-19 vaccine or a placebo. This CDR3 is CASSQGRSSNYGYTF. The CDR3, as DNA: TGCGCCAGCAGCCAAGGACGGAGCTCTAACTATGGCTACACCTTC.